Sequencing of this T cell receptor (beta chain) was carried out in a study of blood T cell repertoires in COVID-19. Across the study: COVID-19 samples from acute and convalescent phases originated in the United States, Italy and Spain. Sample material is recorded as cDNA or gDNA derived from T cells, B-cell-depleted T cells, or PBMCs.

Data came from immunoSEQ multiplex PCR; TCRdb stores just in-frame clones and leaves some out. The repertoire consists of a few hundred thousand clones, with 85% occurring once and the leading ten covering 2% to 3%. This CDR3 has 13 residues. V dropped 6 bases and J dropped 6; count of bases not matched to a gene: 3. The germline V gene encodes CDR1 SQVTM and CDR2 ANQGSEA. Participants were aged about 18 to 90 years, lived in 20 to 30 US areas, and enrolled virtually. Clinical history reported by participants formed the basis on which cohorts were assigned. The chain is built from TRBV29-1 and TRBJ1-6; 9 positions agree with TRBD1. The clonotype was recovered from a woman aged 50 to 65 who had recovered from COVID-19. Sequenced: PBMCs or T cells enriched from blood (not recorded which). CDR3 residues: CSVGGQGNSPLHF. CDR3 coding DNA: TGCAGCGTGGGGGGACAGGGTAATTCACCCCTCCACTTT.